A single sample is the source of the 2 T cell receptor beta chains below, sequenced in a study of blood T cell repertoires in COVID-19. Repertoires were generated with immunoSEQ multiplex PCR, while TCRdb's copy carries only in-frame clones and drops some. This table has 45,000 to 60,000 clones, 88% appearing once. Material: peripheral blood. These receptor sequences come from a man aged 45 to 65 with active COVID-19.

The genes are TRBV6-4 and TRBJ2-7, with 7 nucleotides matching TRBD1. The germline V gene has CDR1 MRHNA and CDR2 SNTAGT. This CDR3 is built from 13 residues. The J segment lost 0 bases and the V segment lost 7 bases, leaving 3 bases of the junction unmatched. In DNA, the CDR3 is TGTGCCAGCATCAGGGGGAACTCCTACGAGCAGTACGTC. Translating gives CASIRGNSYEQYV.

This sequence joins TRBV2 and TRBJ2-7; 9 bases fit TRBD1. The V gene end was trimmed by 7 bases and the J gene end by 5 bases; junction bases not matched to a gene: 6. This CDR3 has 13 amino acids. CDR1 is SNHLY, CDR2 FYNNEI, per germline. The CDR3 bases are TGTGCCAGCAACAGGGGGCTAATCAACGAGCAGTACGTC. It translates to CASNRGLINEQYV.